Listed below are T cell receptor beta chains from one sample, sequenced in a study of CD8 T cells in Susac syndrome. TCRdb re-analysed the immunoSEQ multiplex PCR reads in MiXCR, keeping a single row per CDR3 protein. The sample has more than 200,000 distinct CDR3 sequences, approximately 94% seen once; the top ten hold 0.15%. Sequencing used CD4+ T cells from PBMCs. The source of these receptors is a human donor with Susac syndrome. Each CDR3 is given without its conserved first and last residue. Each record gives: J gene, V gene, CDR3 protein.

j_call: TRBJ2-7; v_call: TRBV5-8; cdr3_aa: ASSLGGNLGEQY
j_call: TRBJ2-1; v_call: TRBV29-1; cdr3_aa: SVKIGIFAAWGRYNEQF
j_call: TRBJ1-1; v_call: TRBV5-1; cdr3_aa: ASSWGTENTEAF
j_call: TRBJ1-2; v_call: TRBV6-1; cdr3_aa: ASSGDSRGT
j_call: TRBJ2-3; v_call: TRBV7-2; cdr3_aa: ASSLDATPDTQY
j_call: TRBJ1-5; v_call: TRBV15; cdr3_aa: ATSRGGNSNQPQH
j_call: TRBJ1-6; v_call: TRBV9; cdr3_aa: ASSVGPSIQGPTSPLH
j_call: TRBJ2-1; v_call: TRBV30; cdr3_aa: AWSASRNEQF
j_call: TRBJ1-1; v_call: TRBV5-1; cdr3_aa: ASSLPGREAF
j_call: TRBJ1-6; v_call: TRBV12-3/TRBV12-4; cdr3_aa: ASSLARGTPLH
j_call: TRBJ1-5; v_call: TRBV6-6; cdr3_aa: ASSLQEFQPQH
j_call: TRBJ2-5; v_call: TRBV20-1; cdr3_aa: SAGAGATSVIETQY
j_call: TRBJ1-4; v_call: TRBV20-1; cdr3_aa: SARDDAGTADEKLF
j_call: TRBJ1-5; v_call: TRBV5-6; cdr3_aa: ASSLSGDNQPQH
j_call: TRBJ2-3; v_call: TRBV20-1; cdr3_aa: SASTSTRTDTQY
j_call: TRBJ1-6; v_call: TRBV12-3/TRBV12-4; cdr3_aa: ASTQDRDDSPLH